This T cell receptor beta chain is from a study of blood T cell repertoires in COVID-19. Across the study: T cells, B-cell-depleted T cells, or PBMCs provided the cDNA or gDNA that served as material.

The CDR3 is 14 amino acids. Looked up from germline, CDR1 is MNHEY and CDR2 is SVGAGI. V was shortened by 6 bases and J by 0 bases, with 11 bases between the two germline ends. Profiled with immunoSEQ multiplex PCR; TCRdb holds only in-frame clones, not every one. There are fewer than 200,000 clones in the sample; more than 60% occur only once, and roughly 8.3% lies in the top ten. The sequence derives from a man aged 55 to 69 with acute or convalescent COVID-19. Sequenced material: peripheral blood. The chain combines TRBV6-5 with TRBJ1-1, with D maybe TRBD1 (5 bases). CDR3 sequence reads: CASRTGGLNTEAFF. The CDR3 nucleotides read TGTGCCAGCAGAACGGGGGGACTGAACACTGAAGCTTTCTTT.